This is a list of T cell receptor beta chains from one sample in a study of human T cells and chemical hapten exposure. TCRdb itself ran the RACE reads through MiXCR, one entry per CDR3 protein. This table has about 290,000 distinct CDR3 sequences, approximately 7.5% appearing once. The sample here was whole blood, taken in connection with sensitization to the hapten diphenylcyclopropenone (DPC). These receptors came from a man younger than 35 with alopecia areata. Some clones in this sample may be carry-over from other donors' samples. CDR3s include the opening cysteine and the closing phenylalanine or tryptophan. The D gene is left open where the match is weak. Where a row states a size, it is once, few, many or the class of an expanded clone; other rows omit it.

size: many
D: .
V: TRBV4-2
J: TRBJ2-2
CDR3: CASSLEGQVYTGELFF
DNA: TGTGCCAGCAGCCTAGAGGGGCAAGTGTACACCGGGGAGCTGTTTTTT

size: many
D: .
V: TRBV7-9
J: TRBJ2-2
CDR3: CASSTHTGELFF
DNA: TGTGCCAGCAGTACCCACACCGGGGAGCTGTTTTTT

size: .
D: .
V: TRBV11-2
J: TRBJ2-1
CDR3: CASSLVPGPRYNEQFF
DNA: TGTGCCAGCAGCTTAGTGCCGGGACCACGTTACAATGAGCAGTTCTTC

size: .
D: TRBD2
V: TRBV7-2
J: TRBJ2-2
CDR3: CASSSLAGRTGELFF
DNA: TGTGCCAGCAGCTCTCTAGCGGGGAGGACCGGGGAGCTGTTTTTT

size: .
D: .
V: TRBV5-1
J: TRBJ2-1
CDR3: CASSPLNGREQFF
DNA: TGCGCCAGCAGCCCCCTAAACGGACGTGAGCAGTTCTTC

size: .
D: .
V: TRBV6-2/TRBV6-3
J: TRBJ1-5
CDR3: CASSWGTVAQPQHF
DNA: TGTGCCAGCAGTTGGGGGACCGTCGCTCAGCCCCAGCATTTT

size: few
D: .
V: TRBV7-2
J: TRBJ2-3
CDR3: CASSLIYLGADTQYF
DNA: TGTGCCAGCAGCTTAATCTACCTCGGGGCAGATACGCAGTATTTT

size: .
D: .
V: TRBV11-2
J: TRBJ2-1
CDR3: CASSLGTGARADNEQFF
DNA: TGTGCCAGCAGCTTAGGGACGGGGGCTCGAGCCGATAATGAGCAGTTCTTC

size: many
D: .
V: TRBV29-1
J: TRBJ2-3
CDR3: CSVHLASDTQYF
DNA: TGCAGCGTCCATCTAGCTTCAGATACGCAGTATTTT

size: few
D: TRBD1
V: TRBV6-2/TRBV6-3
J: TRBJ2-3
CDR3: CASITLRDRGSDTQYF
DNA: TGTGCCAGCATCACCCTCCGGGACAGGGGGTCTGATACGCAGTATTTT

size: .
D: .
V: TRBV6-2/TRBV6-3
J: TRBJ1-3
CDR3: CASSYSVGSGNTIYF
DNA: TGTGCCAGCAGTTACTCCGTCGGCTCTGGAAACACCATATATTTT

size: .
D: TRBD1
V: TRBV6-4
J: TRBJ2-3
CDR3: CASSASDRHGTQYF
DNA: TGTGCCAGCAGTGCCTCGGACAGGCACGGGACGCAGTATTTT

size: few
D: TRBD1
V: TRBV28
J: TRBJ2-5
CDR3: CATGQDQETQYF
DNA: TGTGCCACCGGACAGGACCAAGAGACCCAGTACTTC

size: few
D: .
V: TRBV21-1
J: TRBJ1-5
CDR3: CASTLGGIDNQPQHF
DNA: TGTGCCAGCACCCTGGGGGGGATTGACAATCAGCCCCAGCATTTT

size: few
D: .
V: TRBV3-1
J: TRBJ2-7
CDR3: CASSPGLRYEQYF
DNA: TGTGCCAGCAGCCCGGGACTGCGCTACGAGCAGTACTTC

size: many
D: TRBD1
V: TRBV5-1
J: TRBJ1-1
CDR3: CASSLGPRGLETEAFF
DNA: TGCGCCAGCAGCTTGGGCCCCAGGGGGCTGGAGACTGAAGCTTTCTTT

size: .
D: .
V: TRBV7-3
J: TRBJ1-1
CDR3: CASSLNSDTEAFF
DNA: TGTGCCAGCAGCTTAAACTCGGACACTGAAGCTTTCTTT

size: many
D: .
V: TRBV10-3
J: TRBJ1-5
CDR3: CAISSQGSQPQHF
DNA: TGTGCCATCAGTAGTCAGGGATCTCAGCCCCAGCATTTT

size: .
D: TRBD1
V: TRBV4-3
J: TRBJ1-2
CDR3: CASSQEQGTGIKGYTF
DNA: TGCGCCAGCAGCCAAGAGCAGGGGACAGGGATAAAGGGCTACACCTTC

size: .
D: TRBD1
V: TRBV20-1
J: TRBJ1-1
CDR3: CSAPGTGGETEAFF
DNA: TGCAGTGCTCCGGGGACAGGGGGGGAAACTGAAGCTTTCTTT

size: few
D: .
V: TRBV7-2
J: TRBJ2-5
CDR3: CASSLETGTQETQYF
DNA: TGTGCCAGCAGCTTGGAAACAGGGACCCAAGAGACCCAGTACTTC

size: .
D: .
V: TRBV6-5
J: TRBJ1-2
CDR3: CASSPIGRNPYGYTF
DNA: TGTGCCAGCAGTCCTATCGGACGGAACCCCTATGGCTACACCTTC

size: .
D: TRBD1
V: TRBV12-3/TRBV12-4
J: TRBJ2-3
CDR3: CASSLGTGVSTDTQYF
DNA: TGTGCCAGCAGTTTAGGGACAGGGGTGAGCACAGATACGCAGTATTTT

size: .
D: TRBD2
V: TRBV9
J: TRBJ2-2
CDR3: CASSFTSGGGGELFF
DNA: TGTGCCAGCAGCTTCACTAGCGGGGGAGGCGGGGAGCTGTTTTTT

size: .
D: .
V: TRBV20-1
J: TRBJ2-3
CDR3: CSARVSGSNADTQYF
DNA: TGCAGTGCTAGAGTCTCAGGGAGTAACGCAGATACGCAGTATTTT

size: few
D: .
V: TRBV4-2
J: TRBJ2-7
CDR3: CASSQGRAESYEQYF
DNA: TGTGCCAGCAGCCAAGGTCGGGCAGAGTCCTACGAGCAGTACTTC

size: .
D: .
V: TRBV4-1
J: TRBJ2-5
CDR3: CASSQPGETQYF
DNA: TGCGCCAGCAGCCAACCCGGAGAGACCCAGTACTTC

size: .
D: .
V: TRBV28
J: TRBJ2-7
CDR3: CASSSGGYEQYF
DNA: TGTGCCAGCAGTTCCGGAGGTTACGAGCAGTACTTC

size: few
D: TRBD1
V: TRBV4-2
J: TRBJ2-3
CDR3: CASSLRAQGASTDTQYF
DNA: TGTGCCAGCAGCCTACGTGCACAGGGGGCAAGCACAGATACGCAGTATTTT

size: .
D: .
V: TRBV4-3
J: TRBJ1-3
CDR3: CASSQGRVGGNTIYF
DNA: TGCGCCAGCAGCCAAGGCCGGGTCGGAGGAAACACCATATATTTT

size: .
D: .
V: TRBV18
J: TRBJ2-2
CDR3: CASSRTDSLGTGELFF
DNA: TGTGCCAGCTCTCGGACGGACAGCCTGGGGACCGGGGAGCTGTTTTTT

size: few
D: .
V: TRBV9
J: TRBJ1-1
CDR3: CASSPTMGATEAFF
DNA: TGTGCCAGCAGCCCAACCATGGGGGCCACTGAAGCTTTCTTT

size: .
D: TRBD1
V: TRBV6-5
J: TRBJ1-6
CDR3: CASSYSGTDYNSPLHF
DNA: TGTGCCAGCAGTTACTCTGGGACAGATTATAATTCACCCCTCCACTTT

size: few
D: TRBD2
V: TRBV10-3
J: TRBJ2-1
CDR3: CAIGTRYVNEQFF
DNA: TGTGCCATCGGGACTAGGTACGTCAATGAGCAGTTCTTC

size: few
D: TRBD1
V: TRBV12-3/TRBV12-4
J: TRBJ1-4
CDR3: CASSRLGTGLTHHEKLFF
DNA: TGTGCCAGCAGCCGGCTAGGGACAGGCCTCACGCACCATGAAAAACTGTTTTTT

size: .
D: .
V: TRBV9
J: TRBJ1-3
CDR3: CASSPSGAGGNTIYF
DNA: TGTGCCAGCAGTCCCTCAGGGGCTGGTGGAAACACCATATATTTT

size: few
D: .
V: TRBV6-1
J: TRBJ2-7
CDR3: CASSEVPTGFEQYF
DNA: TGTGCCAGCAGTGAAGTCCCAACCGGGTTCGAGCAGTACTTC

size: .
D: .
V: TRBV9
J: TRBJ2-3
CDR3: CASSVDRGALTDTQYF
DNA: TGTGCCAGCAGCGTAGATCGGGGGGCCCTCACAGATACGCAGTATTTT

size: few
D: .
V: TRBV14
J: TRBJ2-2
CDR3: CASSQSRGPGELFF
DNA: TGTGCCAGCAGCCAATCTCGAGGGCCCGGGGAGCTGTTTTTT

size: .
D: .
V: TRBV4-2
J: TRBJ1-2
CDR3: CVSSQETGTLTGYTF
DNA: TGTGTCAGCAGCCAAGAAACGGGAACCCTTACAGGCTACACCTTC

size: .
D: .
V: TRBV3-1
J: TRBJ2-5
CDR3: CASSQEGFGETQYF
DNA: TGTGCCAGCAGCCAAGAAGGTTTTGGAGAGACCCAGTACTTC

size: many
D: TRBD1
V: TRBV6-2/TRBV6-3
J: TRBJ1-5
CDR3: CASSGQGQQPQHF
DNA: TGTGCCAGCAGCGGACAGGGTCAACAGCCCCAGCATTTT

size: few
D: TRBD1
V: TRBV20-1
J: TRBJ2-4
CDR3: CSARQPGQEERVQYF
DNA: TGCAGTGCTAGGCAACCGGGACAGGAGGAAAGGGTTCAGTACTTC

size: few
D: .
V: TRBV6-6
J: TRBJ2-1
CDR3: CASSYTGNNEQFF
DNA: TGTGCCAGCAGTTACACAGGGAACAATGAGCAGTTCTTC

size: .
D: TRBD1
V: TRBV20-1
J: TRBJ2-7
CDR3: CSASDREHYEQYF
DNA: TGCAGTGCCTCGGACAGGGAACACTACGAGCAGTACTTC

size: many
D: .
V: TRBV12-3/TRBV12-4
J: TRBJ1-6
CDR3: CASSFEFGGRGNSPLHF
DNA: TGTGCCAGCAGTTTTGAATTCGGGGGCCGGGGAAATTCACCCCTCCACTTT

size: many
D: .
V: TRBV7-2
J: TRBJ1-6
CDR3: CASSFEQGTNSPLHF
DNA: TGTGCCAGCAGCTTTGAACAGGGAACCAATTCACCCCTCCACTTT

size: few
D: .
V: TRBV20-1
J: TRBJ1-1
CDR3: CSARNPGDTEAFF
DNA: TGCAGTGCTAGGAACCCGGGGGACACTGAAGCTTTCTTT

size: few
D: .
V: TRBV29-1
J: TRBJ2-2
CDR3: CSVRGEPNTGELFF
DNA: TGCAGCGTGAGGGGCGAACCGAACACCGGGGAGCTGTTTTTT

size: few
D: .
V: TRBV9
J: TRBJ1-2
CDR3: CASSPSEWAFDRYGYTF
DNA: TGTGCCAGCAGCCCGAGCGAGTGGGCATTCGACCGATATGGCTACACCTTC

size: .
D: .
V: TRBV14
J: TRBJ2-7
CDR3: CASSQVWGSEQYF
DNA: TGTGCCAGCAGCCAAGTATGGGGCAGCGAGCAGTACTTC

size: many
D: .
V: TRBV5-1
J: TRBJ2-2
CDR3: CASSRSTGELFF
DNA: TGCGCCAGCAGCCGGTCCACCGGGGAGCTGTTTTTT

size: many
D: .
V: TRBV6-6
J: TRBJ1-2
CDR3: CASSYTAGLDYGYTF
DNA: TGTGCCAGCAGTTACACTGCAGGTCTTGACTATGGCTACACCTTC

size: few
D: .
V: TRBV29-1
J: TRBJ2-6
CDR3: CSVSSSGANVLTF
DNA: TGCAGCGTTAGTAGCTCTGGGGCCAACGTCCTGACTTTC

size: few
D: .
V: TRBV5-6
J: TRBJ2-3
CDR3: CASSLWGGRLTDTQYF
DNA: TGTGCCAGCAGCTTGTGGGGGGGCCGCCTCACAGATACGCAGTATTTT

size: few
D: TRBD1
V: TRBV13
J: TRBJ2-3
CDR3: CASSLRDRHRGSTDTQYF
DNA: TGTGCCAGCAGCTTAAGGGACCGTCACAGGGGCAGCACAGATACGCAGTATTTT

size: few
D: .
V: TRBV29-1
J: TRBJ2-7
CDR3: CSVEDGHYEQYF
DNA: TGCAGCGTTGAAGACGGCCACTACGAGCAGTACTTC

size: many
D: .
V: TRBV12-3/TRBV12-4
J: TRBJ1-1
CDR3: CASTQQENTEAFF
DNA: TGTGCCAGCACCCAACAGGAGAACACTGAAGCTTTCTTT

size: few
D: .
V: TRBV7-6
J: TRBJ2-2
CDR3: CASSLARGTGELFF
DNA: TGTGCCAGCAGCTTAGCCCGGGGGACCGGGGAGCTGTTTTTT

size: .
D: .
V: TRBV5-1
J: TRBJ1-3
CDR3: CASRPGASGNTIYF
DNA: TGCGCCAGCAGGCCTGGGGCATCTGGAAACACCATATATTTT